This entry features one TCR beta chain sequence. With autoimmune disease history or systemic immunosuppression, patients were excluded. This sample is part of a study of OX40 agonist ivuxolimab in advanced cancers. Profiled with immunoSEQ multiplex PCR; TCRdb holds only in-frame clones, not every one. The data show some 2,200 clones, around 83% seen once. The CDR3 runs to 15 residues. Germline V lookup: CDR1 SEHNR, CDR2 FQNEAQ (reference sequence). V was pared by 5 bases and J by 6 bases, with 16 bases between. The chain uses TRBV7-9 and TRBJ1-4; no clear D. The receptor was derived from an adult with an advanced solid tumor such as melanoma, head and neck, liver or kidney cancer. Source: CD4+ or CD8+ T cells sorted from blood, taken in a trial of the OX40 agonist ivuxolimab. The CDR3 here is CASSPPGRADEKLFF. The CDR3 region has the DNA TGTGCCAGCAGCCCCCCGGGTCGGGCAGATGAAAAACTGTTTTTT.